These 7 T cell receptor beta chains were sequenced from one sample in a study of CD8+ T cells in alopecia areata. The authors extracted RNA and reverse transcribed it into cDNA as the sequencing template. Produced via immunoSEQ multiplex PCR; TCRdb's table is partial and in-frame only. The sample yields about 14,000 clones, around three fifths seen once. Sorting separated CD25+CD127- cells from the CD4+ cells of roughly five patients. Sequencing was done on a sample of CD4+ Tregs sorted from blood. Receptor source: a human donor with alopecia areata.

The chain carries TRBV18 and TRBJ1-2; no definite D call. In germline, CDR1 is KGHSH, CDR2 LQKENI. Between the trimmed V and J ends, which lost 2 bases and 3 bases, there was a span of 16 bases. This CDR3 has 16 amino acids. The CDR3: CASSPSPPPLHYGYTF. The DNA for the CDR3 is TGTGCCAGCTCACCATCCCCCCCTCCTCTGCACTATGGCTACACCTTC. Variable domain in full (rest from reference TRBV18 and TRBJ1-2): NAGVMQNPRHLVRRRGQEARLRCSPMKGHSHVYWYRQLPEEGLKFMVYLQKENIIDESGMPKERFSAEFPKEGPSILRIQQVVRGDSAAYFCASSPSPPPLHYGYTFGSGTRLTVV.

V usage is TRBV9 and J usage is TRBJ2-2; 10 bases fit TRBD2. V lost 1 base and J lost 6; bases outside the gene matches: 0. Germline V gene data show CDR1 as SGDLS and CDR2 as YYNGEE. The CDR3 is made up of 14 amino acids. The CDR3 loop reads CASSVLAGAGELFF. CDR3 coding DNA: TGTGCCAGCAGCGTACTAGCGGGAGCCGGGGAGCTGTTTTTT.

This sequence joins TRBV28 and TRBJ2-5, with D possibly matching TRBD2 (5 bases). The DNA end is more similar to TRBJ2-7, so the J call may be wrong. Germline values: CDR1 MDHEN, CDR2 SYDVKM. The CDR3 spans 15 residues. This CDR3 is CASSFLGGPSYEQYF. CDR3 in DNA: TGTGCCAGCAGTTTCTTAGGCGGGCCCTCCTACGAGCAGTACTTC.

V gene TRBV9 combines with J gene TRBJ1-2, with a tentative D call TRBD1 (5 bases). Germline V gene lookup returns CDR1 SGDLS and CDR2 YYNGEE. The germline V and J ends were trimmed by 4 bases and 6 bases, with 13 bases remaining between them. There are 13 residues in the CDR3. Here the CDR3 reads CASSPRQGDGYTF. CDR3 nucleotide sequence: TGTGCCAGCAGCCCTAGGCAGGGCGATGGCTACACCTTC.

The chain couples TRBV11-2 to TRBJ2-1; D gene unclear. Trimming pared 2 bases from V and 9 bases from J, leaving 17 bases between. The CDR3 covers 15 residues. Germline CDR1 SGHAT, CDR2 FQNNGV. Here the CDR3 reads CASSLRVGNSLEQFF. The DNA of the CDR3 is TGTGCCAGCAGCTTAAGGGTAGGGAATTCGCTTGAGCAGTTCTTC.

This chain uses TRBV19 with TRBJ2-1; D not resolved. Per germline, CDR1 LNHDA and CDR2 SQIVND (reference sequence). This CDR3 comprises 13 residues. The V and J ends lost 1 base and 5 bases respectively, with 6 bases between them. CDR3 DNA: TGTGCCAGTAGTATAGTTCTCAACAATGAGCAGTTCTTC. Encoded protein: CASSIVLNNEQFF.

The table lists this clone with a few counts. The gene calls are TRBV21-1 and TRBJ2-7; the table gives TRBD2 as D, unverified against the DNA. TRBV21-1 is termed a pseudogene. The CDR3 consists of 21 residues. The CDR3 nucleotides are TGTGCCAGCAGCAAAGTTAGGCCGTGGAGGGCGGAGGGCGGGGTAACCTACGAGCAGTACTTC. Protein product: CASSKVRPWRAEGGVTYEQYF.